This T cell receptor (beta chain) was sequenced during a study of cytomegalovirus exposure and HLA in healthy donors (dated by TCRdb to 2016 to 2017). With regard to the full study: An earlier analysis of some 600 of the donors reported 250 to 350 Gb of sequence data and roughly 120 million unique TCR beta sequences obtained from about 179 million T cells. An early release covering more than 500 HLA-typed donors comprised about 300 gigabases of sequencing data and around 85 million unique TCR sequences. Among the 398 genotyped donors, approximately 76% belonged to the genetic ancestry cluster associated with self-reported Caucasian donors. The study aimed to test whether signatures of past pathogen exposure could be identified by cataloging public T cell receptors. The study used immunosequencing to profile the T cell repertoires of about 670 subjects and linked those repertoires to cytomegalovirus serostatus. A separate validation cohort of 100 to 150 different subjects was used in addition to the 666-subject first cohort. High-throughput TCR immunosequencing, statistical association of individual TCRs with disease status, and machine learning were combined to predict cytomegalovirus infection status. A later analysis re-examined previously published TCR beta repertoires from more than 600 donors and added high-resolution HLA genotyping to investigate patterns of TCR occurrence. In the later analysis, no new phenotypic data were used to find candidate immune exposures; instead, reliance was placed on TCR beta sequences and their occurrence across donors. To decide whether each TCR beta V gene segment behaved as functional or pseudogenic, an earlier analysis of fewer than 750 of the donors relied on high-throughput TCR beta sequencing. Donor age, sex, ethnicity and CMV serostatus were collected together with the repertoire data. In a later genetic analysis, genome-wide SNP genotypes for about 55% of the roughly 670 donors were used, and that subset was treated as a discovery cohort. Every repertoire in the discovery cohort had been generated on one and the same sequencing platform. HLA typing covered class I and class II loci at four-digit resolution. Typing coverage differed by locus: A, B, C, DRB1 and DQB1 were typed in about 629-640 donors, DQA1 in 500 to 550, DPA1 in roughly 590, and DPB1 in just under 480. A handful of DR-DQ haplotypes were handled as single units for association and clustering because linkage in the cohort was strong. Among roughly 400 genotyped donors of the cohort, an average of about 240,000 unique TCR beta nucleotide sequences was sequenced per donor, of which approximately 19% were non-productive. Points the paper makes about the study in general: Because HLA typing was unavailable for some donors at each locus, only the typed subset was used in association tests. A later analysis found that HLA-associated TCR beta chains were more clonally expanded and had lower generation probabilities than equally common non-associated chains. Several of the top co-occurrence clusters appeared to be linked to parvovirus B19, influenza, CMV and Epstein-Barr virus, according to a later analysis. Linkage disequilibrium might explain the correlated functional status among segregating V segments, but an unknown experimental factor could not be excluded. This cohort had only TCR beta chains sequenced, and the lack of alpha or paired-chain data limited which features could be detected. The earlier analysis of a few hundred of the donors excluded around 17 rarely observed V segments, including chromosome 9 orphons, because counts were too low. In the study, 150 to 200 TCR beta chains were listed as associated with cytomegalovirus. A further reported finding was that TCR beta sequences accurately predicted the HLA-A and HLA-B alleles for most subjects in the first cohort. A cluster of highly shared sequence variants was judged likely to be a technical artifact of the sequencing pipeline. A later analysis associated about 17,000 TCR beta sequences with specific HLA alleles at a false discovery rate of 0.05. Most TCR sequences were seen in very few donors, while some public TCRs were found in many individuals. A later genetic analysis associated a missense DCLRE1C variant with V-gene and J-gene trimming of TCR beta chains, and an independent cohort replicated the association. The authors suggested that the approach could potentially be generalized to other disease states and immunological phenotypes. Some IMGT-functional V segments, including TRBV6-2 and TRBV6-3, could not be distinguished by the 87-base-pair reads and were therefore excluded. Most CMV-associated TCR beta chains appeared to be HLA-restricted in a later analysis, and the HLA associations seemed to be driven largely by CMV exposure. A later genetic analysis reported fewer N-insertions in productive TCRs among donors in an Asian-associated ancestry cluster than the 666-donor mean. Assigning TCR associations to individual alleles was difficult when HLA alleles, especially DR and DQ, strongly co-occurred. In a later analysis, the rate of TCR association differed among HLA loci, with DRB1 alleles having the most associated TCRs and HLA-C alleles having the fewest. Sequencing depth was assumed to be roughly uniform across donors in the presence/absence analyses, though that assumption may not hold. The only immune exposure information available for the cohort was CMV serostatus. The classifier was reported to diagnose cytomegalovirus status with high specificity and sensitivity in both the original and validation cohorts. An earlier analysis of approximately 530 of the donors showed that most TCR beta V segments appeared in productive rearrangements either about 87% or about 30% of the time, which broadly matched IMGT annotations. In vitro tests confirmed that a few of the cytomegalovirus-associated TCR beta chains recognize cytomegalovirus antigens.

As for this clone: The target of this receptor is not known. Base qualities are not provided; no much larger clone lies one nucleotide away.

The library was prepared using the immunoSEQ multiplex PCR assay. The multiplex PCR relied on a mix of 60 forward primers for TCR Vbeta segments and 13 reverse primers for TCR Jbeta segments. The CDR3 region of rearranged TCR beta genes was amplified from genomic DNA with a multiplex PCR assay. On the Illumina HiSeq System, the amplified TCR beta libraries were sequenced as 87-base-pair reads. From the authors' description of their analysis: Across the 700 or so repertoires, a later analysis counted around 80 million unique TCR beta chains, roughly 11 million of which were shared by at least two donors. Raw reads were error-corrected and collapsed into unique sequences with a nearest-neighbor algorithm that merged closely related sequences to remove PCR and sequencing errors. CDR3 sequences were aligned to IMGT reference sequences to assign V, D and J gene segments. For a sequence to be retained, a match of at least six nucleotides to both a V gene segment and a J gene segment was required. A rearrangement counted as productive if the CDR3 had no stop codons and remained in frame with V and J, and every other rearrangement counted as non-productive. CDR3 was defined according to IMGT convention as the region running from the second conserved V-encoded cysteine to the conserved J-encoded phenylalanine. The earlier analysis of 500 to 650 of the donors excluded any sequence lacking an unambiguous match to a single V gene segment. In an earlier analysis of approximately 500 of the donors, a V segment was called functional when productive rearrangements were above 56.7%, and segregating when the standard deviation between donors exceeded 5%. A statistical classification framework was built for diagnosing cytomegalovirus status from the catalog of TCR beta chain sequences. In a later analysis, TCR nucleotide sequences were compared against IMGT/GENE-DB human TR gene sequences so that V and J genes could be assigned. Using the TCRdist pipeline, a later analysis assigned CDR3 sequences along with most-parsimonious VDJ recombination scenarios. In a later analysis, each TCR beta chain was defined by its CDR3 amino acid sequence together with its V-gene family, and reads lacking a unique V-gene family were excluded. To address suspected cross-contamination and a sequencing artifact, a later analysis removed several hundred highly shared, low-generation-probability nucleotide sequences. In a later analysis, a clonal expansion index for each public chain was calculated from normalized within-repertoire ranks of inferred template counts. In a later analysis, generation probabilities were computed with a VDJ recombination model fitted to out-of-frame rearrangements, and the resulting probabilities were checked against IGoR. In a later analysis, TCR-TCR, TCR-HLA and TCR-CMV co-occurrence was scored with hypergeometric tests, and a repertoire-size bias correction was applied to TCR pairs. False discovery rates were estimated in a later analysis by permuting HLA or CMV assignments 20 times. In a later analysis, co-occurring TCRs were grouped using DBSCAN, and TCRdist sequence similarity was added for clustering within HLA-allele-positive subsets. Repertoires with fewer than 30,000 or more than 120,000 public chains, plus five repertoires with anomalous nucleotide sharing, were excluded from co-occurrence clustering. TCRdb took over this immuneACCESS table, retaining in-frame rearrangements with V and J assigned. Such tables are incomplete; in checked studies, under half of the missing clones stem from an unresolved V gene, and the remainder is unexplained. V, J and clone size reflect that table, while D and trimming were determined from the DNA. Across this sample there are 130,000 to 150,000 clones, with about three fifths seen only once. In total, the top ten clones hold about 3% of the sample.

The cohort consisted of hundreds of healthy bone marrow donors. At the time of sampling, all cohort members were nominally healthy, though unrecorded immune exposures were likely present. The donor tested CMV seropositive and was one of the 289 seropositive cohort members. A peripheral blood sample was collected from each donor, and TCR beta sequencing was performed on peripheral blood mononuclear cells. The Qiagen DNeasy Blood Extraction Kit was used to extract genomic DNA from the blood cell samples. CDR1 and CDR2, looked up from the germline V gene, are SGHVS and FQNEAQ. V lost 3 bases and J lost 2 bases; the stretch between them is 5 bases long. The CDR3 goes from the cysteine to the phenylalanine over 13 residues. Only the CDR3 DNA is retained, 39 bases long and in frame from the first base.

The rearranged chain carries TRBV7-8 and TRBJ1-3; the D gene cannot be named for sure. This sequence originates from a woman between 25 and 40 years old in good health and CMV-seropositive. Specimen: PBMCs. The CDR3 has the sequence CASSLYTGNTIYF. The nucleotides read TGTGCCAGCAGCTTGTACACTGGAAACACCATATATTTT.